A single sample is the source of the 19 T cell receptor beta chains below, sequenced in a study of blood T cell repertoires in COVID-19. The data were produced by immunoSEQ multiplex PCR, yet TCRdb's version contains in-frame clones alone and is incomplete. The sample lists more than 85,000 clones; around 84% were seen once. Sequenced: peripheral blood. All receptors derive from a woman of 80 years or more with active or convalescent COVID-19.

This chain connects TRBV10-3 to TRBJ2-1, with 7 nucleotides matching TRBD2. Germline loops: CDR1 ENHRY, CDR2 SYGVKD. The CDR3 totals 16 residues. The junction had 9 bases not matched to a gene; V was cut back by 0 bases and J by 7 bases. The CDR3 DNA sequence: TGTGCCATCAGTGAGTCGGGAAGAAGCGGGATTAATGAGCAGTTCTTC. Its protein product is CAISESGRSGINEQFF.

This clone was seen a handful of times. The CDR3 DNA reads TGTGCCATCAGACCTAGCGGGAGTATCGACGAGCAGTACTTC. The encoded protein is CAIRPSGSIDEQYF. This chain connects TRBV10-3 to TRBJ2-7; 10 bases are a match to TRBD2. In germline, CDR1 is ENHRY, CDR2 SYGVKD. CDR3 length equals 14 residues. Trimming at V came to 6 bases and at J to 5 bases, leaving 7 bases not matched to a gene.

This clone was detected a few times. The J gene is TRBJ1-1, the V gene TRBV28; D not certain. The germline V gene has CDR1 MDHEN and CDR2 SYDVKM. There are 14 residues in the CDR3. V was clipped by 7 bases and J by 0 bases, with 12 bases between them. The chain's CDR3 is CASTPGSMNTEAFF. The DNA for the CDR3 is TGTGCCAGCACCCCTGGGAGCATGAACACTGAAGCTTTCTTT.

The chain recombines TRBV5-1 with TRBJ2-7; possible D gene TRBD2, 5 bases. The CDR3 covers 16 residues. Deletions cut 3 bases from V and 5 bases from J, with 21 bases between. The germline V gene has CDR1 SGHRS and CDR2 YFSETQ. In DNA, the CDR3 is TGCGCCAGCAGCTGGCAATGGGGTGATAGGGAGAACGAGCAGTACTTC. It yields the protein CASSWQWGDRENEQYF. The full variable domain, completed using reference TRBV5-1 and TRBJ2-7, is KAGVTQTPRYLIKTRGQQVTLSCSPISGHRSVSWYQQTPGQGLQFLFEYFSETQRNKGNFPGRFSGRQFSNSRSEMNVSTLELGDSALYLCASSWQWGDRENEQYFGPGTRLTVT.

The gene calls are TRBV5-1 and TRBJ2-1; TRBD1 agrees at 9 bases. This CDR3 is built from 13 residues. The germline CDR1 and CDR2 sequences are SGHRS and YFSETQ. Germline trimming cut 4 bases from V and 7 bases from J; bases unmatched to any gene: 3. CDR3 amino acids: CASSGTGMNEQFF. Here the CDR3 DNA reads TGCGCCAGCAGCGGGACAGGGATGAATGAGCAGTTCTTC.

This chain uses TRBV10-3 with TRBJ2-1; TRBD2 agrees at 11 bases. Looked up from germline, CDR1 is ENHRY and CDR2 is SYGVKD. CDR3 size: 17 residues. The V segment lost 3 bases and the J segment 4 bases; nucleotides outside the gene matches: 8. The CDR3 coding sequence is TGTGCCATCAGTGAAGGGGGAGGGACTAGCGGTTACAATGAGCAGTTCTTC. Translation: CAISEGGGTSGYNEQFF.

This clone was seen only once. This chain uses TRBV6-1 with TRBJ2-5, with D tentatively TRBD2 (7 bases). The V gene lost 6 bases and the J gene lost 5 bases, with 19 bases spanning the gap. Germline V gene data show CDR1 as MNHNS and CDR2 as SASEGT. The CDR3 totals 15 residues. CDR3: CASSISGKGEETQYF. CDR3 coding DNA: TGTGCCAGCAGCATCAGCGGGAAGGGGGAGGAGACCCAGTACTTC.

The chain couples TRBV3-1 (or the pseudogene TRBV3-2) to TRBJ2-3; 7 bases are a match to TRBD2. CDR1 is LGHDT and CDR2 is YNNKEL in the germline V gene (reference sequence). The CDR3 has 18 amino acids. Trimming took 3 bases from V and 0 from J; bases not matched to a gene: 12. For the CDR3, the DNA is TGTGCCAGCAGCCATGGTGGAAGGGCTAGCGGTAGCACAGATACGCAGTATTTT. This encodes CASSHGGRASGSTDTQYF.

This clone appeared once. The chain recombines TRBV12-3 or TRBV12-4 with TRBJ2-7; D is unresolved. CDR3 length: 13 amino acids. V was pared by 1 base and J by 6 bases, with 10 bases between. The CDR3 loop is CASSLGGAREQYF. The DNA of the CDR3 is TGTGCCAGCAGTTTAGGAGGCGCCCGCGAGCAGTACTTC.

The V gene is TRBV12-3 or TRBV12-4, the J gene TRBJ1-2; D might be TRBD1 (6 bases). Trimming took 4 bases from V and 7 from J, leaving 10 bases between them. The CDR3 length is 12 residues. In DNA form, the CDR3 reads TGTGCCAGCAGTTCATACAGGGTTGGCTACACCTTC. Its translation: CASSSYRVGYTF.

The chain uses TRBV4-2 and TRBJ2-7; TRBD1 matches 10 bases. The ends lost 5 bases at V and 5 bases at J; junction bases unmatched: 12. The CDR3 runs 16 residues. Germline lookup yields CDR1 LGHNA and CDR2 YNFKEQ. The CDR3 loop is CASSMGARQGAHEQYF. The CDR3 nucleotides read TGTGCCAGCAGCATGGGGGCTAGACAGGGGGCCCACGAGCAGTACTTC.

The CDR3 DNA is TGTGCCAGCAGCTTAAGCGGCCAAGGAGAAAATGAGCAGTTCTTC. Protein: CASSLSGQGENEQFF. The chain combines TRBV13 with TRBJ2-1; D is perhaps TRBD2 (5 bases). CDR3 length equals 15 residues. Germline values: CDR1 PRHDT, CDR2 FYEKMQ (reference sequence). Between the trimmed V and J ends, which lost 2 bases and 7 bases, there was a span of 15 bases.

A remark on this clone: At one end, the junction sequence differs from germline, possibly due to a read error. This chain uses TRBV6-1 with TRBJ1-4; no firm D call. The germline V gene has CDR1 MNHNS and CDR2 SASEGT. The CDR3 is made up of 14 amino acids. CDR3 nucleotides: TGTGCCAGCAGTGAAGTCTTACTCGGACTCATAGCAGTTTTT. It yields the protein CASSEVLLGLIAVF.

The chain carries TRBV5-4 and TRBJ1-1, with 9 bases identical to TRBD1. The CDR3 covers 15 residues. Germline V lookup: CDR1 SGHNT, CDR2 YYREEE (reference sequence). V gave up 4 bases and J gave up 3 bases; unmatched junction bases: 7. CDR3 amino acids: CASSATTGGHTEAFF. In nucleotides, the CDR3 is TGTGCCAGCAGCGCCACGACAGGGGGACACACTGAAGCTTTCTTT.

The chain joins TRBV10-3 to TRBJ2-1; TRBD1 matches at 7 bases. The V gene's germline CDR1 is ENHRY and CDR2 SYGVKD. With V trimmed by 6 bases and J by 1 base, 6 bases remained unmatched. The CDR3 runs to 15 residues. CDR3: CAISDLQGSYNEQFF. For the CDR3, the DNA is TGTGCCATCAGCGACTTACAGGGGTCCTACAATGAGCAGTTCTTC.

This chain links TRBV7-6 with TRBJ2-1; TRBD2 matches 9 bases. The CDR3 contains 16 residues. The V and J ends lost 1 base and 4 bases, in that order; junction bases with no gene match: 5. From germline, CDR1 is SGHVS and CDR2 FNYEAQ. The CDR3 loop reads CASSLVTTSGYNEQFF. The CDR3 DNA is TGTGCCAGCAGCTTAGTGACGACTAGCGGTTACAATGAGCAGTTCTTC.

This chain uses TRBV11-3 with TRBJ1-4, with D perhaps matching TRBD1 (5 bases). Trimming took 2 bases from V and 7 from J, leaving 14 bases between them. CDR1 and CDR2 (germline): SGHNT, YENEEA. The CDR3 consists of 15 residues. The CDR3 nucleotides read TGTGCCAGCAGCTTATCTCCAGGGTATTCTGAAAAACTGTTTTTT. Its translation: CASSLSPGYSEKLFF.

The rearrangement links TRBV28 to TRBJ2-1; possibly TRBD1 for D (6 bases). The germline gives CDR1 MDHEN, CDR2 SYDVKM. V lost 4 bases and J 1 base, leaving 14 bases between the germline ends. The CDR3 has 16 amino acids. The CDR3 loop is CASSSNTGLSYNEQFF. CDR3 bases: TGTGCCAGCAGTTCTAATACAGGGCTTTCCTACAATGAGCAGTTCTTC. The entire variable domain, with the rest obtained from reference TRBV28 and TRBJ2-1, is as follows: DVKVTQSSRYLVKRTGEKVFLECVQDMDHENMFWYRQDPGLGLRLIYFSYDVKMKEKGDIPEGYSVSREKKERFSLILESASTNQTSMYLCASSSNTGLSYNEQFFGPGTRLTVL.

The chain is built from TRBV9 and TRBJ2-1; 11 bases agree with TRBD2. J lost 9 bases, V lost 4 bases, and 12 bases had no gene match. Germline V gene data show CDR1 as SGDLS and CDR2 as YYNGEE. The CDR3 consists of 16 residues. CDR3 DNA: TGTGCCAGCAGCCCTCAGACTAGCGGGACTGGTGGTGAGCAGTTCTTC. Residues: CASSPQTSGTGGEQFF. The entire variable domain, with the rest obtained from reference TRBV9 and TRBJ2-1, is as follows: DSGVTQTPKHLITATGQRVTLRCSPRSGDLSVYWYQQSLDQGLQFLIQYYNGEERAKGNILERFSAQQFPDLHSELNLSSLELGDSALYFCASSPQTSGTGGEQFFGPGTRLTVL.